The present entry profiles one T cell receptor beta chain with its context. Germline values: CDR1 MNHEY, CDR2 SVGAGI. The CDR3 is 15 amino acids. This specimen belongs to a study of cytomegalovirus exposure and HLA in healthy donors. The PCR used 60 Vbeta and 13 Jbeta primers. The assay was immunoSEQ multiplex PCR, and TCRdb's table has in-frame clones only and misses some. Of 150,000 to 200,000 clones in the sample, around 87% were seen once. The source of this sequence is a woman younger than 30 in good health and CMV-seronegative. Material for sequencing was PBMCs. V gene TRBV6-5 combines with J gene TRBJ2-5; 9 nucleotides line up with TRBD2. The J call could be wrong; TRBJ2-7 is a better fit for the DNA end. The CDR3 DNA follows: TGTGCCAGCAGTTACTCGGTAGCGGGAGTATACGAGCAGTACTTC. It codes for CASSYSVAGVYEQYF.